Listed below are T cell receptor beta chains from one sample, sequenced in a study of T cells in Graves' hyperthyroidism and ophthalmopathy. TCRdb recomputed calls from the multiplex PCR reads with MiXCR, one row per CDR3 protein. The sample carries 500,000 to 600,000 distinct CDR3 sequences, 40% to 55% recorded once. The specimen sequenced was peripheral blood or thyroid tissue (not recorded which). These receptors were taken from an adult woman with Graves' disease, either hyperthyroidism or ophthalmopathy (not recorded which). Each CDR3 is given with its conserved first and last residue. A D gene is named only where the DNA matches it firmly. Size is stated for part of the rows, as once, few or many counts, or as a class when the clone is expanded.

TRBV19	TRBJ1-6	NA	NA	TGTGCTACGTTAACAGTAAATTCACCCCTCCACTTT	CATLTVNSPLHF
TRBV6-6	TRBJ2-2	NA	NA	TGTGCCATACTAGACACCGGGGAGCTGTTTTTT	CAILDTGELFF
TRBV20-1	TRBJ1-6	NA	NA	TGCAGTGCTAGAGAAATAAAGGGAGTCCCTAATTCACCCCTCCACTTT	CSAREIKGVPNSPLHF
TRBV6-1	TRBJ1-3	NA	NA	TGTGCCAGCAGTGAAAGTGGAGACACCATATATTTT	CASSESGDTIYF
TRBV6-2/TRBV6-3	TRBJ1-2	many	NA	TGTGCCACCGCCGACGGGGGCGCCGTAGATGGCTACACCTTC	CATADGGAVDGYTF
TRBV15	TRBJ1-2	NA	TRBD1	TGTGCCACCAGCAGCGGGACAGGGGGCAACTATGGCTACACCTTC	CATSSGTGGNYGYTF
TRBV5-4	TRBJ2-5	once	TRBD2	TGTGCCAGCAGCCCTAGCGGGGAACAAGAGACCCAGTACTTC	CASSPSGEQETQYF
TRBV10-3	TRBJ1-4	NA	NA	TGTGCCATCAGCGATTCTAGGGTATCTCATGAAAAACTGTTTTTT	CAISDSRVSHEKLFF
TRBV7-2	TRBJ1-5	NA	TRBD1	TGTGCCGGCAGCAACTTCCGGGACAGGGGAGGAAATCAGCCCCAGCATTTT	CAGSNFRDRGGNQPQHF
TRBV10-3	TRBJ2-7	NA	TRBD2	TGTGCCATCAGTGGACTAGCGGGACCCGAGCAGTACTTC	CAISGLAGPEQYF
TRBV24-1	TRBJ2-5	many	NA	TGTGCCACCAGTGATGTGGGCTACAAAGAGACCCAGTACTTC	CATSDVGYKETQYF
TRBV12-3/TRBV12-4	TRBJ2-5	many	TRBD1	TGTGCCAGCAGTTTCGGCAGGGGGCTGACCCAGTACTTC	CASSFGRGLTQYF
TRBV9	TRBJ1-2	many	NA	TGTGCCAGCAGCCCCCGGGTACCAGGCGGCTACACCTTC	CASSPRVPGGYTF
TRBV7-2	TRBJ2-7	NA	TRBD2	TGTGCCAGCAGCCCGACGGGGACTAGCATGGGCGAGCAGTACTTC	CASSPTGTSMGEQYF
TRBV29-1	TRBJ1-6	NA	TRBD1	TGCAGCGTTTGGGACAGGGTGAATTCACCCCTCCACTTT	CSVWDRVNSPLHF
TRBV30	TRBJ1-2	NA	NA	TGTGCCTGGAGTGTACCGGGTCCTCCTAACTGTGGCTACACCTTC	CAWSVPGPPNCGYTF
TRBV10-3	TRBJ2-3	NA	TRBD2	TGTGCCACGAAGGGCGGTGGGACTAGCGGGAGAGCAGATACGCAGTATTTT	CATKGGGTSGRADTQYF
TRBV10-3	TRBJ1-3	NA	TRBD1	TGTGCCATCAGTTTGACAGGGGAAGTCTCTGGAAACACCATATATTTT	CAISLTGEVSGNTIYF
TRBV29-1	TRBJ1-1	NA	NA	TGCAGCTCTGGTGGGGTTATGAACACTGAAGCTTTCTTT	CSSGGVMNTEAFF
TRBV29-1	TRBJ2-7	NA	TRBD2	TGCAGCGTTGAACTTCTAGCGGATAGCTCCTACAATGAGCAGTACTTC	CSVELLADSSYNEQYF
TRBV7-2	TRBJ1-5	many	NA	TGTGCCAGCAGCCAGGGACAAGGTCAGCCCCAGCATTTT	CASSQGQGQPQHF
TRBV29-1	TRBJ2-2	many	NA	TGCAGCGTTGCGGCGGGATACACCGGGGAGCTGTTTTTT	CSVAAGYTGELFF
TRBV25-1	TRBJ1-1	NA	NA	TGTGCCAGCAGTGAAATCGGCGCCCGGGGGGGCACTGAAGCTTTCTTT	CASSEIGARGGTEAFF
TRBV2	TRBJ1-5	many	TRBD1	TGTGCCAGCAGGGGACAGAGCAATCAGCCCCAGCATTTT	CASRGQSNQPQHF
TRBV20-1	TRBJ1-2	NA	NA	TGCAGTGCTAGAGACGGAGTATACTATGGCTACACCTTC	CSARDGVYYGYTF